A single sample is the source of the 24 T cell receptor beta chains below, sequenced in a study of cytomegalovirus exposure and HLA in healthy donors. 60 Vbeta and 13 Jbeta primers were used in PCR. TCRdb's copy holds only in-frame clones and misses some; the assay was immunoSEQ multiplex PCR. The sample includes under 200,000 clones, 81% seen only once; the top ten take 1.5% to 2%. Sequencing was performed on PBMCs. These receptors were taken from a woman under 30 in good health and CMV-seronegative.

This chain connects TRBV2 to TRBJ2-7; TRBD2 matches 8 bases. The CDR3 sequence is 14 residues long. Germline CDR1 SNHLY, CDR2 FYNNEI. V lost 7 bases to trimming and J lost 0 bases; unmatched junction nucleotides: 5. CDR3 protein: CASMGGRPSYEQYF. The CDR3 region has the DNA TGTGCCAGCATGGGCGGGAGGCCCTCCTACGAGCAGTACTTC.

The rearrangement uses TRBV6-1 and TRBJ1-5, with 7 bases fitting TRBD1. Germline CDR1 is MNHNS and CDR2 is SASEGT. This CDR3 region has 19 residues. Germline trimming cut 2 bases from V and 0 bases from J; bases unmatched to any gene: 13. CDR3 nucleotides: TGTGCCAGCAGTGAACCGAGGGGTCCAGGGGGTTATAGCAATCAGCCCCAGCATTTT. Residues: CASSEPRGPGGYSNQPQHF.

On this clone itself: The same CDR3 also results from other DNA sequences found in this sample. This sequence joins TRBV18 and TRBJ2-1, with D unclear. The CDR3 runs to 15 residues. The V end lost 0 bases, the J end lost 6 bases, and 12 bases lay between the germline ends. CDR1 and CDR2 (germline): KGHSH, LQKENI. The CDR3 region is CASSPPRNDINEQFF. CDR3 nucleotides: TGTGCCAGCTCACCACCAAGGAATGACATCAATGAGCAGTTCTTC.

The chain recombines TRBV2 with TRBJ2-5, with 9 bases that match TRBD2. The V segment lost 4 bases and the J segment 7 bases; nucleotides outside the gene matches: 13. CDR3 size: 16 residues. Germline V gene lookup returns CDR1 SNHLY and CDR2 FYNNEI. The CDR3 DNA reads as TGTGCCAGCAGTGCCCGGAGGGTACTAGCGGGCGGGACCCAGTACTTC. Protein product: CASSARRVLAGGTQYF.

The CDR3 region is CASSAQGTDTQYF. As DNA, the CDR3 is TGTGCCAGCAGCGCCCAGGGCACAGATACGCAGTATTTT. V usage is TRBV9 and J usage is TRBJ2-3; D unclear. Germline CDR1 reads SGDLS; CDR2 reads YYNGEE. This CDR3 region has 13 residues. Trimming pared 3 bases from V and 1 base from J, leaving 6 bases between.

This clone was counted once. The chain joins TRBV6-5 to TRBJ2-7, with D perhaps matching TRBD1 (5 bases). This CDR3 has 14 amino acids. Germline V gives CDR1 MNHEY, CDR2 SVGAGI. Between the trimmed V and J ends, which lost 3 bases and 2 bases, there was a span of 11 bases. The CDR3 sequence is CASSYSQGTYEQYF. The DNA for the CDR3 is TGTGCCAGCAGTTATTCCCAGGGCACCTACGAGCAGTACTTC.

The rearrangement links TRBV9 to TRBJ2-1; D perhaps matches TRBD1 (6 bases). The CDR3 has 17 amino acids. Germline V gene sequence: CDR1 SGDLS, CDR2 YYNGEE. Trimming cost V 4 bases and J 2 bases, with 19 bases left between them. The CDR3 sequence: CASSHASNRATYNEQFF. CDR3 nucleotide sequence: TGTGCCAGCAGCCATGCTTCGAACAGGGCCACCTACAATGAGCAGTTCTTC.

CDR3 amino acids: CASSPRDGSGATGELFF. The CDR3 DNA sequence: TGTGCCAGCAGCCCCCGAGACGGTAGCGGGGCCACCGGGGAGCTGTTTTTT. V is TRBV9 and J is TRBJ2-2; TRBD2 matches at 8 bases. V was clipped by 4 bases and J by 4 bases; unmatched bases: 12. CDR3 length: 17 residues. Per germline, CDR1 SGDLS and CDR2 YYNGEE.

The chain joins TRBV18 to TRBJ1-1, with 7 bases lining up with TRBD1. CDR3 size: 13 residues. Germline V gene data show CDR1 as KGHSH and CDR2 as LQKENI. J lost 7 bases, V lost 3 bases, and 5 bases had no gene match. The CDR3 region has the DNA TGTGCCAGCTCACCGGACAGGAGGTATGAAGCTTTCTTT. Its translation: CASSPDRRYEAFF.

This clone was seen more than once but under ten times. The genes are TRBV7-6 and TRBJ2-1; D remains ambiguous. Germline CDR1 SGHVS, CDR2 FNYEAQ. This CDR3 comprises 15 residues. The germline V and J ends were trimmed by 1 base and 0 bases, with 7 bases remaining between them. The CDR3 spells CASSLGSSSYNEQFF. The CDR3 bases are TGTGCCAGCAGCTTAGGTTCGAGCTCCTACAATGAGCAGTTCTTC.

The V call is TRBV5-4, the J call TRBJ1-1; no firm D call. The CDR3 covers 13 residues. The V gene's germline CDR1 is SGHNT and CDR2 YYREEE (reference sequence). V was clipped by 4 bases and J by 0 bases, with 7 bases between them. CDR3 DNA: TGTGCCAGCAGCGCGGATATGAACACTGAAGCTTTCTTT. Translating it yields CASSADMNTEAFF.

The rearrangement uses TRBV25-1 and TRBJ2-3, with D tentatively TRBD1 (5 bases). CDR1 and CDR2 (germline): MGHDK, SYGVNS. The CDR3 is 13 residues long. The V and J ends lost 5 bases and 3 bases respectively, with 9 bases between them. In DNA, the CDR3 is TGTGCCAGCAGTATCCCAGGGACAGATACGCAGTATTTT. Translated, it gives CASSIPGTDTQYF.

The V gene is TRBV4-1, the J gene TRBJ1-2; D remains ambiguous. The CDR3 is 13 residues long. Trimming left V 0 bases short and J 7 bases short, with 9 bases between. Germline CDR1 is MGHRA and CDR2 is YSYEKL. CDR3 protein: CASSQDWRAGYTF. CDR3 nucleotides: TGCGCCAGCAGCCAAGATTGGAGGGCTGGCTACACCTTC.

The gene calls are TRBV4-1 and TRBJ1-1; D is uncertain. Deletions cut 0 bases from V and 9 bases from J, with 26 bases between. The CDR3 is 18 amino acids. CDR1 is MGHRA and CDR2 is YSYEKL in the germline V gene. CDR3 nucleotides: TGCGCCAGCAGCCAAGATTTCAACTTTGTCCGGGGAACAGTAAAAGCTTTCTTT. Residues: CASSQDFNFVRGTVKAFF.

The chain couples TRBV2 to TRBJ1-1; 9 bases match TRBD1. Germline V gives CDR1 SNHLY, CDR2 FYNNEI. The CDR3 totals 14 residues. V lost 6 bases, J lost 0 bases, and 2 bases stayed unmatched. The CDR3 DNA reads as TGTGCCAGCAGCGGGACAGGGTTGAACACTGAAGCTTTCTTT. Translation gives CASSGTGLNTEAFF. Complete variable domain (other parts from reference TRBV2 and TRBJ1-1): EPEVTQTPSHQVTQMGQEVILRCVPISNHLYFYWYRQILGQKVEFLVSFYNNEISEKSEIFDDQFSVERPDGSNFTLKIRSTKLEDSAMYFCASSGTGLNTEAFFGQGTRLTVV.

The genes are TRBV7-2 and TRBJ2-7; 11 bases align to TRBD1. The CDR3 has 16 amino acids. Looked up from germline, CDR1 is SGHTA and CDR2 is FQGNSA. The V and J ends lost 6 bases and 1 base, in that order; junction bases with no gene match: 8. DNA of the CDR3: TGTGCCAGCAGTAGGGACAGGGGGTTCTATTCCTACGAGCAGTACTTC. Translating gives CASSRDRGFYSYEQYF.

This clone was seen just once. The CDR3 DNA reads as TGCGCCAGCAGTCGACAGGGGGCGATCACTGAAGCTTTCTTT. It specifies CASSRQGAITEAFF. J is TRBJ1-1 and V is TRBV10-2; 10 bases map to TRBD1. This CDR3 is 14 amino acids long. Germline assignment: CDR1 WSHSY and CDR2 SAAADI. Trimming cost V 5 bases and J 4 bases; bases outside gene matches: 4.

The V and J genes are TRBV4-1 and TRBJ2-4; 15 bases match TRBD2. Germline trimming cut 4 bases from V and 0 bases from J; bases unmatched to any gene: 4. Germline V gene data show CDR1 as MGHRA and CDR2 as YSYEKL. This CDR3 is built from 18 residues. The CDR3 DNA is TGCGCCAGCAGCCCCGGACTAGCGGGGGGGCAAGCCAAAAACATTCAGTACTTC. Translated: CASSPGLAGGQAKNIQYF.

The genes are TRBV2 and TRBJ2-5, with unresolved D. The J call may be mistaken, given a closer DNA end match to TRBJ2-7. The CDR3 has 12 amino acids. Germline CDR1 reads SNHLY; CDR2 reads FYNNEI. The CDR3 sequence: CASSVNSYEQYF. CDR3 coding DNA: TGTGCCAGCAGTGTGAATTCCTACGAGCAGTACTTC.

This clone appeared once. This rearrangement joins TRBV5-4 to TRBJ2-1, with TRBD1 as a possible D gene (6 bases). From germline, CDR1 is SGHNT and CDR2 YYREEE (reference sequence). This CDR3 region has 15 residues. Trimming took off 0 bases at V and 2 bases at J, with 9 bases between the two ends. The CDR3 nucleotides read TGTGCCAGCAGCTTGGGCCAGGGGCCCTACAATGAGCAGTTCTTC. Protein product: CASSLGQGPYNEQFF.

This clone was counted a few times. V gene TRBV25-1 combines with J gene TRBJ2-1; D might be TRBD1 (5 bases). This CDR3 comprises 17 residues. Trimming took 0 bases from V and 6 from J, leaving 18 bases between them. Germline values: CDR1 MGHDK, CDR2 SYGVNS. DNA for the CDR3: TGTGCCAGCAGTGAATACCTTTCGGCAGGGCCCTCCAATGAGCAGTTCTTC. Translated, it gives CASSEYLSAGPSNEQFF.

The CDR3 sequence: CASSLSSGQNGYTF. In nucleotides, the CDR3 is TGTGCCAGCAGTTTATCATCCGGACAAAACGGCTACACCTTC. The V gene is TRBV27, the J gene TRBJ1-2; the D gene is possibly TRBD1 (5 bases). In germline, CDR1 is MNHEY, CDR2 SMNVEV (reference sequence). The ends were cut back, 0 bases at V and 8 bases at J, with 13 bases in the middle. The CDR3 sequence is 14 residues long.

The rearrangement links TRBV6-5 to TRBJ1-5; D remains ambiguous. The V end lost 5 bases, the J end lost 4 bases, and 15 bases lay between the germline ends. Germline assignment: CDR1 MNHEY and CDR2 SVGAGI. The CDR3 sequence is 15 residues long. CDR3 residues: CASSASGSVNQPQHF. In DNA, the CDR3 is TGTGCCAGCAGTGCCTCGGGGTCTGTAAATCAGCCCCAGCATTTT.

The chain carries TRBV6-6 and TRBJ2-7; TRBD2 matches at 14 bases. Trimming at V came to 8 bases and at J to 3 bases, leaving 9 bases not matched to a gene. Germline CDR1 MNHNY, CDR2 SVGAGI (reference sequence). CDR3 size: 16 residues. This chain's CDR3 is CASRGLAGDRFYEQYF. The CDR3 bases are TGTGCCAGCCGGGGACTAGCGGGAGATAGGTTCTACGAGCAGTACTTC.